The clone carrying this T cell receptor (beta chain) was counted a few times. Antigen specificity is unknown. The source of the sample is a study of Graves' ophthalmopathy and Graves' hyperthyroidism. Study outcomes and limitations: As the model predicted ophthalmopathy progression, it achieved a sensitivity of about 71% and a specificity of more than 72%.

The CDR3 length is 16 residues. Trimming pared 4 bases from V and 0 bases from J, leaving 14 bases between. Germline V lookup: CDR1 SGDLS, CDR2 YYNGEE. Scientists amplified the TCR beta CDR3 regions from RNA transcripts. An opening RT-PCR round employed HTBI primers and preceded a second-round multiplex PCR. TCRdb itself ran the multiplex PCR reads through MiXCR, one entry per CDR3 protein. The sample shows 600,000 to 650,000 distinct CDR3 sequences, 22% of them seen only once. This sequence was found in a woman between 18 and 30 years old with stable Graves' hyperthyroidism. Some clones in this sample may be carry-over from other donors' samples. What was sequenced was peripheral blood. The chain links TRBV9 to TRBJ2-1, with D possibly being TRBD1 (5 bases). CDR3 sequence: CASSPPGQGSYNEQFF. As DNA, the CDR3 is TGTGCCAGCAGCCCCCCAGGGCAGGGCTCCTACAATGAGCAGTTCTTC.